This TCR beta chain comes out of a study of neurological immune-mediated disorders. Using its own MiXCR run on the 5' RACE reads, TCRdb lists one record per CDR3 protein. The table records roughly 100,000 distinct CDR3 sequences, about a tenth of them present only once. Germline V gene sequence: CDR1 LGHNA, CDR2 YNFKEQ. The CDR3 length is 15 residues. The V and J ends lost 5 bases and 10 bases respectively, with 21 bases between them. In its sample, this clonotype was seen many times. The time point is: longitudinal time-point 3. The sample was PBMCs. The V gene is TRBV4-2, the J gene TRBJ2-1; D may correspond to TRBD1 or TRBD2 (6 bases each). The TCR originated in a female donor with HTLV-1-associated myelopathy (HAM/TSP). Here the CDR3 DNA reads TGTGCCAGCAGCTTACGGGACCTAGGAGGGGGGGAGCAGTTCTTC. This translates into CASSLRDLGGGEQFF.